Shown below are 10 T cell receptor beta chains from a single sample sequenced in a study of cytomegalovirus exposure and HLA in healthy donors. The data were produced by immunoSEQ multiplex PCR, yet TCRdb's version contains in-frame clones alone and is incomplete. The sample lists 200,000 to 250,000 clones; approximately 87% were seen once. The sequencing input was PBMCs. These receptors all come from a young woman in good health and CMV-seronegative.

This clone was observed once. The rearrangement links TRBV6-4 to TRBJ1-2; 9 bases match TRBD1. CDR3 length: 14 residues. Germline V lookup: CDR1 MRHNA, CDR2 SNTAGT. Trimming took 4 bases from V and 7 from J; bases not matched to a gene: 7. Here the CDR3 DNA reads TGTGCCAGCAGTGCTACCGGACAGGGGTCTGGCTACACCTTC. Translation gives CASSATGQGSGYTF.

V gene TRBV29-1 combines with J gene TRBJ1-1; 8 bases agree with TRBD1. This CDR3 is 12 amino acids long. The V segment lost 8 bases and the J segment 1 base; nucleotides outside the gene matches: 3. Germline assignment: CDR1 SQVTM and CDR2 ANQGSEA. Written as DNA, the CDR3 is TGCAGCTCCGGGACAGGGAACACTGAAGCTTTCTTT. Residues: CSSGTGNTEAFF. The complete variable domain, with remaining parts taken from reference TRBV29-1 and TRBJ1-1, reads SAVISQKPSRDICQRGTSLTIQCQVDSQVTMMFWYRQQPGQSLTLIATANQGSEATYESGFVIDKFPISRPNLTFSTLTVSNMSPEDSSIYLCSSGTGNTEAFFGQGTRLTVV.

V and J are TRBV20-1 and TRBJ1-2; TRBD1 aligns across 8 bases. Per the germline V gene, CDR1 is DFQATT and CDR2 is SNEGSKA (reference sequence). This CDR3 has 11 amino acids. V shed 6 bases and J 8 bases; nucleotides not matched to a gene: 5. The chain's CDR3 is CSATRGPGYTF. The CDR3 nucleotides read TGCAGTGCGACCAGGGGGCCCGGCTACACCTTC.

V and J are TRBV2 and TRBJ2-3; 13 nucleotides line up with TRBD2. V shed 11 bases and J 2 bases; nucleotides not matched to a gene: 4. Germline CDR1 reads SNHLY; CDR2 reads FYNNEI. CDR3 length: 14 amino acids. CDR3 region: CAGGLAGATDTQYF. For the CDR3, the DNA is TGTGCCGGAGGACTAGCGGGGGCCACAGATACGCAGTATTTT.

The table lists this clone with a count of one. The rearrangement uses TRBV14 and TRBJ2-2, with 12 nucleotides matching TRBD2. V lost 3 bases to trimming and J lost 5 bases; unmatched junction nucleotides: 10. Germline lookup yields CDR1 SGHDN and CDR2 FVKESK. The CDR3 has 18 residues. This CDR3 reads CASSHGARLAGGTGELFF. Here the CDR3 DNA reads TGTGCCAGCAGCCATGGCGCCCGTCTAGCGGGGGGGACCGGGGAGCTGTTTTTT.

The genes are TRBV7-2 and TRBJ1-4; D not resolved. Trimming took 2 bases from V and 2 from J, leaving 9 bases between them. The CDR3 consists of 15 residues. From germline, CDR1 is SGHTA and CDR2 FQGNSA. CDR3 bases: TGTGCCAGCAGCTTAACGGGGTGGACTAATGAAAAACTGTTTTTT. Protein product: CASSLTGWTNEKLFF.

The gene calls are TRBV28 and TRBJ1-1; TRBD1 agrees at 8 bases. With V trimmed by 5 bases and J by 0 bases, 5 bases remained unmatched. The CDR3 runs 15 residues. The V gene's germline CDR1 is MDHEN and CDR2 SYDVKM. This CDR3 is CASSLRTGMNTEAFF. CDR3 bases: TGTGCCAGCAGTCTTCGGACAGGGATGAACACTGAAGCTTTCTTT.

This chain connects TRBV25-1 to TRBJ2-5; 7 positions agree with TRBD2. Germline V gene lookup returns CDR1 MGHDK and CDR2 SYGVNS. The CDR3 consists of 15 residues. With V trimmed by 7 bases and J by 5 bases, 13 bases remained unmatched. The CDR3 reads CASIPAGRGGETQYF. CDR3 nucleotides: TGTGCCAGCATCCCCGCCGGTAGGGGAGGGGAGACCCAGTACTTC.

DNA of the CDR3: TGTGCCAGCAGCCTCTCCCCCTCTAGCACAGATACGCAGTATTTT. Amino acid sequence: CASSLSPSSTDTQYF. The rearrangement uses TRBV7-3 and TRBJ2-3; no firm D call. There are 15 residues in the CDR3. The V end was cut by 5 bases, the J end by 0 bases, with 12 bases between. CDR1 and CDR2 (germline): SGHTA, FQGTGA.

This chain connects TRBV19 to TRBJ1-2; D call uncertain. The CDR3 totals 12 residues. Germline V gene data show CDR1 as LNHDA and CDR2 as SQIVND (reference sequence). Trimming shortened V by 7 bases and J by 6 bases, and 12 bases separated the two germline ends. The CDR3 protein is CASTAPGHGYTF. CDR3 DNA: TGTGCCAGTACGGCCCCTGGGCATGGCTACACCTTC.